This T cell receptor beta chain was documented in a study of blood T cell repertoires in COVID-19. Study summary: The study drew acute and convalescent COVID-19 samples from the United States, Italy and Spain. In each case, the material was cDNA or gDNA derived from T cells, B-cell-depleted T cells, or PBMCs.

This clone was detected only once. Only in-frame clones appear in the TCRdb table, and some are missing; sequencing was by immunoSEQ multiplex PCR. Of tens of thousands of clones detected, 88% appear once; the ten largest clones hold approximately 5%. This TCR was sampled from a man aged 45-60 years with active COVID-19. Sequencing was performed on peripheral blood.

This chain's CDR3 is CAITGTNTEAFF. The CDR3 DNA is TGTGCCATCACAGGGACCAACACTGAAGCTTTCTTT. The chain couples TRBV28 to TRBJ1-1, with D possibly matching TRBD1 (6 bases). Trimming removed 10 bases from V and 2 bases from J, with 11 bases in between. CDR1 is MDHEN, CDR2 SYDVKM, per germline. The CDR3 length is 12 residues. The full variable domain, in which reference TRBV28 and TRBJ1-1 provide the parts outside the CDR3, is DVKVTQSSRYLVKRTGEKVFLECVQDMDHENMFWYRQDPGLGLRLIYFSYDVKMKEKGDIPEGYSVSREKKERFSLILESASTNQTSMYLCAITGTNTEAFFGQGTRLTVV.